Included here is one T cell receptor (beta chain) sequence, with context. Its antigen is currently unknown. The treatment here: oral pan-JAK inhibitor, 5-10 mg twice daily. Both CD4+ and CD8+ T cells were separated by sorting PBMCs. These data belong to a study of CD8+ T cells in alopecia areata. The wider study: Treated patients were dosed with oral tofacitinib, taking 5 to 10 mg twice daily. Study-wide results and limits: As there was one nonresponder, how baseline CD8+ expansion relates to response remains uncertain. Both scalp clonality and the expanded CD8+ clones among the top 100 showed a significant decrease with tofacitinib.

Germline assignment: CDR1 LGHNA and CDR2 YSLEER. The length of the CDR3 is 16 residues. With 1 base removed from V and 2 bases from J, the gap between germline ends came to 12 bases. In each case, RNA was isolated and then reverse transcribed into cDNA as the sequencing template. Using immunoSEQ multiplex PCR, the repertoire was profiled, and TCRdb retains in-frame clones only, with some absent. This table holds 200,000 to 250,000 clones, under 70% found once. The material was CD4+ T cells sorted from blood, obtained at week 4, from a patient treated with tofacitinib. This receptor was identified in a human donor with alopecia areata. The chain links TRBV4-3 to TRBJ1-3; no firm D call. The CDR3 is CASSQATAGAGNTIYF. The CDR3 DNA sequence: TGCGCCAGCAGCCAAGCAACCGCGGGAGCTGGAAACACCATATATTTT.